The clone carrying this TCR beta chain appeared a few times. Its antigen remains unknown. This entry belongs to a study of T cell repertoires in cytomegalovirus infection. As for the study in general: It can be stated that public TCR beta signatures indicated CMV infection as well as a matching HLA type.

Whole-study results and caveats: Ex vivo responses were dominated by HLA-C-restricted CMV-specific TCR beta clonotypes. Based on cumulative public TCR beta family frequency, carriers of CMV plus the relevant HLA were identified.

CDR1 is SNHLY and CDR2 is FYNNEI in the germline V gene. The CDR3 sequence is 15 residues long. Germline trimming cut 7 bases from V and 4 bases from J; bases unmatched to any gene: 10. TCRdb reprocessed the reads with MiXCR, giving one entry per CDR3 protein. Altogether a few hundred thousand distinct CDR3 sequences are present, more than 8% being singletons, with the ten largest covering around 4.1%. The sequence derives from a human donor in good health (CMV status not recorded). Some clones in this sample may be carry-over from other donors' samples. The sample comprised PBMCs. The V and J genes are TRBV2 and TRBJ2-5; 9 nucleotides agree with TRBD2. The CDR3 nucleotides are TGTGCCAGCACCCCGCGGACTAGCGACTTAGAGACCCAGTACTTC. This codes for CASTPRTSDLETQYF.